This T cell receptor beta chain was obtained from a study of T cell responses to AZD1222 COVID-19 vaccine. Trimming removed 0 bases from V and 4 bases from J, with 8 bases in between. The germline CDR1 and CDR2 sequences are LGHNA and YSLEER. The CDR3 is made up of 14 amino acids. Libraries were prepared by immunoSEQ multiplex PCR; TCRdb keeps only in-frame clonotypes and omits some of them. The sample is made up of about 140,000 clones, and the top ten hold about 2.2% of it. Study-wide results and limits: An increase in Spike-specific TCR breadth and depth was observed after two AZD1222 doses.

As regards this clone: What it binds is unknown.

This sequence was found in an adult in good health. This sequence joins TRBV4-3 and TRBJ2-3; the D gene could be TRBD1 or TRBD2 (6 bases each). Sequencing was performed on peripheral blood. CDR3 loop: CASSQDGGPDTQYF. The CDR3 coding sequence is TGCGCCAGCAGCCAAGATGGGGGGCCAGATACGCAGTATTTT.